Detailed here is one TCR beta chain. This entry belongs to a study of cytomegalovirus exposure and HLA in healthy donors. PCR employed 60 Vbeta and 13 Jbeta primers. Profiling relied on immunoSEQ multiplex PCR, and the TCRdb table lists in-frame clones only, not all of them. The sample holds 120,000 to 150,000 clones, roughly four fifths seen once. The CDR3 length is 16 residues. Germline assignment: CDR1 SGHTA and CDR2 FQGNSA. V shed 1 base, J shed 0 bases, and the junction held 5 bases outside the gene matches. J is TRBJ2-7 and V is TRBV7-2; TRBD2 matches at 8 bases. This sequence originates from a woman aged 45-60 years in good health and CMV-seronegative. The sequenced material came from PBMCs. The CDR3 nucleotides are TGTGCCAGCAGCTTAGTTTTTAGCGGGGTCTCCTACGAGCAGTACTTC. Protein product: CASSLVFSGVSYEQYF.